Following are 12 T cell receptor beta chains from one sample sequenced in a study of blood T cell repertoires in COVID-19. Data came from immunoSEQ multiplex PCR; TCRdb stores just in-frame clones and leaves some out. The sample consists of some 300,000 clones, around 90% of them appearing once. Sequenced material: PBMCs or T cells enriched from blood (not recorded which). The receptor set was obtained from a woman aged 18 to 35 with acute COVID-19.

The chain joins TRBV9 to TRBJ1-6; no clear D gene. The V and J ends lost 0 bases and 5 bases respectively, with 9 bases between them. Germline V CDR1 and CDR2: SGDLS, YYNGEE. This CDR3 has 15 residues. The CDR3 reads CASSVDGRDNSPLHF. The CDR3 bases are TGTGCCAGCAGCGTAGACGGGAGAGATAATTCACCCCTCCACTTT. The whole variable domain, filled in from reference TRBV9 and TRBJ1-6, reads DSGVTQTPKHLITATGQRVTLRCSPRSGDLSVYWYQQSLDQGLQFLIQYYNGEERAKGNILERFSAQQFPDLHSELNLSSLELGDSALYFCASSVDGRDNSPLHFGNGTRLTVT.

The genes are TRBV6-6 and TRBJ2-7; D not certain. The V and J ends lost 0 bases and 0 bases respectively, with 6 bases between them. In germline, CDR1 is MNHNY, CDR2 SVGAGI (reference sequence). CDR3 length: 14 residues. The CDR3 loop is CASSYSESSYEQYF. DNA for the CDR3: TGTGCCAGCAGTTACTCTGAGAGCTCCTACGAGCAGTACTTC.

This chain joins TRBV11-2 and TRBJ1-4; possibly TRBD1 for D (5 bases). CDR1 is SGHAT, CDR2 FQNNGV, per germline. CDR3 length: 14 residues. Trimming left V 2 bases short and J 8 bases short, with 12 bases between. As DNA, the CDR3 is TGTGCCAGCAGCTTACAGGGAGGAGGGGAAAAACTGTTTTTT. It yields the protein CASSLQGGGEKLFF.

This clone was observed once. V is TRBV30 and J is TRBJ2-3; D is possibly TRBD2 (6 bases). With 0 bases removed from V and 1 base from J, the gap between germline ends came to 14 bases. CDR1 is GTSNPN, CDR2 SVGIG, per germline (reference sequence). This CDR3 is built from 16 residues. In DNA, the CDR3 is TGTGCCTGGAGTGTACTACCGGGGGAAGGCACAGATACGCAGTATTTT. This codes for CAWSVLPGEGTDTQYF.

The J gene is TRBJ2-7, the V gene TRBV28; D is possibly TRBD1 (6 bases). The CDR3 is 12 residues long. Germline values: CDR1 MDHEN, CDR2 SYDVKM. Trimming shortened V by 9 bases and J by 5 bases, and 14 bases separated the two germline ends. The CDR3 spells CASKTQGDEQYF. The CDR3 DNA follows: TGTGCCAGTAAGACACAGGGTGACGAGCAGTACTTC.

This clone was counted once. The CDR3 region has the DNA TGTGCCAGCAGCTTGGGTCAGCGGGGAGACACCGGGGAGCTGTTTTTT. Translating gives CASSLGQRGDTGELFF. The chain joins TRBV7-6 to TRBJ2-2; 7 bases fit TRBD2. Germline CDR1 reads SGHVS; CDR2 reads FNYEAQ. The CDR3 runs 16 residues. Trimming cost V 3 bases and J 3 bases; bases outside gene matches: 7.

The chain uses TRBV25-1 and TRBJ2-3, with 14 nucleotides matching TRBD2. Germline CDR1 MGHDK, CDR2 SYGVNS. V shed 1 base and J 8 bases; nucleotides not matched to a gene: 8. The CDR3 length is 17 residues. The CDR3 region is CASSESQTSGGVRTQYF. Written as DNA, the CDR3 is TGTGCCAGCAGTGAATCCCAGACTAGCGGGGGGGTACGTACGCAGTATTTT.

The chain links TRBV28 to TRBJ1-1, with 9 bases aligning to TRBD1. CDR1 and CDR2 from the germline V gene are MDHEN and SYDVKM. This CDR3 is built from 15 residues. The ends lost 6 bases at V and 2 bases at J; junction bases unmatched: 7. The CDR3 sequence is CASRRPTGGNTEAFF. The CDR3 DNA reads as TGTGCCAGCAGGCGACCCACAGGGGGCAACACTGAAGCTTTCTTT.

This CDR3 reads CASSQLGQVNEKLFF. DNA for the CDR3: TGTGCCAGCAGCCAACTCGGACAGGTGAATGAAAAACTGTTTTTT. The rearrangement links TRBV4-2 to TRBJ1-4; 7 nucleotides align to TRBD1. The J segment lost 5 bases and the V segment lost 2 bases, leaving 5 bases of the junction unmatched. This CDR3 spans 15 amino acids. Germline values: CDR1 LGHNA, CDR2 YNFKEQ.

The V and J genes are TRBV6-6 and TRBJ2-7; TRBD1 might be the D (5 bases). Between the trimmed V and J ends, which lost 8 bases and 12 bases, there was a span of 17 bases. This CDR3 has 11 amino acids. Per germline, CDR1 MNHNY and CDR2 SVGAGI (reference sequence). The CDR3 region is CASFQWTLWYF. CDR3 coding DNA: TGTGCCAGCTTCCAGTGGACATTATGGTACTTC.

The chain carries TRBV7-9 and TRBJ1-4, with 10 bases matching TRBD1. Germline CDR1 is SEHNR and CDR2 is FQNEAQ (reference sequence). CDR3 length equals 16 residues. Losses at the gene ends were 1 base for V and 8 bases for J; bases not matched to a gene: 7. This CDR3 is CASSLVGDRGKEKLFF. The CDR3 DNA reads TGTGCCAGCAGCTTAGTGGGGGACAGGGGAAAAGAAAAACTGTTTTTT.

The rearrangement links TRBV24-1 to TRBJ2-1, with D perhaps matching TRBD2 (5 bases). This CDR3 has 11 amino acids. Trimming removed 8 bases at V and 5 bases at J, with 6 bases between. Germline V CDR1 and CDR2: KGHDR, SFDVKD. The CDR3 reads CATTGNNEQFF. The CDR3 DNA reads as TGTGCCACCACGGGGAACAATGAGCAGTTCTTC.